This TCR beta chain is drawn from a study of shared clonotypes between healthy human individuals. The study's findings and limits: Despite large depth, rarefaction showed incomplete sorted-subset sequencing.

Subsets obtained from CD4+ cells comprised CD45RA+ naive and CD45RA-negative memory cells. The repertoire was sequenced with immunoSEQ multiplex PCR; TCRdb's copy has only in-frame clones and lacks some. The sample consists of millions of clones, 90% to 95% of them appearing once. Worth noting for this clone: Its target is not known.

This CDR3 has 14 amino acids. Trimming stripped 1 base from V and 5 bases from J, with 11 bases between. Germline CDR1 SGHNT, CDR2 YENEEA. The sequencing input was naive CD4+ T cells sorted from blood. Specified subset: CD45RA+ positively selected. This rearrangement joins TRBV11-3 to TRBJ2-5; D possibly corresponds to TRBD2 (5 bases). The clonotype comes from a man between 18 and 29 years old in good health. This chain's CDR3 is CASSLGTRGETQYF. DNA for the CDR3: TGTGCCAGCAGCTTAGGTACAAGAGGGGAGACCCAGTACTTC.